Below are 17 T cell receptor beta chains sequenced from a single sample in a study of blood T cell repertoires in COVID-19. The repertoire was sequenced with immunoSEQ multiplex PCR; TCRdb's copy has only in-frame clones and lacks some. The table includes under 70,000 clones, approximately 88% detected once. The sequencing sample was made of peripheral blood. Receptors originate from a woman in her 70s with acute or convalescent COVID-19.

The rearrangement joins TRBV9 to TRBJ2-7; 12 bases are shared with TRBD2. Trimming removed 4 bases from V and 3 bases from J; junction bases left unmatched: 5. Germline V gene sequence: CDR1 SGDLS, CDR2 YYNGEE. There are 15 residues in the CDR3. The DNA for the CDR3 is TGTGCCAGCAGCCCCGCTAGCGGGAGGGTCTACGAGCAGTACTTC. Amino acid sequence: CASSPASGRVYEQYF.

The chain joins TRBV24-1 to TRBJ2-3; TRBD2 matches at 7 bases. The junction had 2 bases not matched to a gene; V was cut back by 3 bases and J by 6 bases. Germline assignment: CDR1 KGHDR and CDR2 SFDVKD. The CDR3 contains 13 residues. The CDR3 reads CATSDVGGDTQYF. CDR3 sequence (DNA): TGTGCCACCAGTGATGTGGGGGGGGATACGCAGTATTTT.

The chain links TRBV9 to TRBJ2-1; 12 bases map to TRBD2. The J segment lost 4 bases and the V segment lost 5 bases, leaving 7 bases of the junction unmatched. Germline loops: CDR1 SGDLS, CDR2 YYNGEE. This CDR3 comprises 16 residues. The DNA for the CDR3 is TGTGCCAGCAGTCGAAGGGGGACTAGCGGGTACAATGAGCAGTTCTTC. Residues: CASSRRGTSGYNEQFF. Full variable domain (missing parts from reference TRBV9 and TRBJ2-1): DSGVTQTPKHLITATGQRVTLRCSPRSGDLSVYWYQQSLDQGLQFLIQYYNGEERAKGNILERFSAQQFPDLHSELNLSSLELGDSALYFCASSRRGTSGYNEQFFGPGTRLTVL.

This clone was counted a few times. V usage is TRBV7-2 and J usage is TRBJ1-3; 10 bases fit TRBD1. CDR1 SGHTA and CDR2 FQGNSA come from the germline V gene. V shed 1 base and J 0 bases; nucleotides not matched to a gene: 3. The CDR3 contains 17 residues. The CDR3 DNA is TGTGCCAGCAGCTTAGGGGGACAGGGGATCTCTGGAAACACCATATATTTT. Translated, it gives CASSLGGQGISGNTIYF.

This chain connects TRBV7-6 to TRBJ2-7; 7 bases fit TRBD2. J was trimmed by 6 bases and V by 5 bases; bases with no gene match: 4. The CDR3 is 12 residues long. Germline loops: CDR1 SGHVS, CDR2 FNYEAQ. The CDR3 nucleotides read TGTGCCAGCAGCGCGGGACTAAGCGAGCAGTACTTC. This translates into CASSAGLSEQYF.

In this sample, this clone turned up once. This chain uses TRBV19 with TRBJ1-5, with 9 bases identical to TRBD1. CDR1 LNHDA and CDR2 SQIVND come from the germline V gene (reference sequence). The CDR3 is 16 amino acids. V lost 5 bases, J lost 4 bases, and 9 bases stayed unmatched. CDR3 residues: CASSFLSGTGNQPQHF. The CDR3 DNA reads as TGTGCCAGTAGTTTTCTTTCCGGGACAGGGAATCAGCCCCAGCATTTT.

The chain couples TRBV3-1 (or the pseudogene TRBV3-2) to TRBJ2-1; 9 bases align to TRBD1. With 4 bases clipped from V and 6 bases from J, the junction kept 10 bases outside the gene matches. Per germline, CDR1 LGHDT and CDR2 YNNKEL (reference sequence). The CDR3 spans 16 residues. The CDR3 sequence is CASSRRSGQGGNEQFF. The CDR3 DNA follows: TGTGCCAGCAGCCGTCGTTCGGGACAGGGAGGCAATGAGCAGTTCTTC.

The chain carries TRBV28 and TRBJ2-5; weak D call: TRBD1 (5 bases). This CDR3 comprises 14 residues. V lost 6 bases and J lost 0, with 11 bases in between. Germline lookup yields CDR1 MDHEN and CDR2 SYDVKM. DNA for the CDR3: TGTGCCAGCAGCCGTGGGGCAGACCAAGAGACCCAGTACTTC. Translated, it gives CASSRGADQETQYF.

This rearrangement joins TRBV2 to TRBJ2-1, with D perhaps TRBD2 (6 bases). The CDR3 consists of 12 residues. Germline CDR1 and CDR2: SNHLY and FYNNEI. V was shortened by 9 bases and J by 4 bases, with 10 bases between the two germline ends. As DNA, the CDR3 is TGTGCCAGTTGGGACTCTTACAATGAGCAGTTCTTC. It encodes CASWDSYNEQFF. Full variable domain (remainder filled in from reference TRBV2 and TRBJ2-1): EPEVTQTPSHQVTQMGQEVILRCVPISNHLYFYWYRQILGQKVEFLVSFYNNEISEKSEIFDDQFSVERPDGSNFTLKIRSTKLEDSAMYFCASWDSYNEQFFGPGTRLTVL.

The sample holds a few counts of this clone. V gene TRBV28 combines with J gene TRBJ1-4; no firm D call. Germline V lookup: CDR1 MDHEN, CDR2 SYDVKM. The CDR3 is made up of 15 amino acids. V lost 7 bases and J 4 bases, leaving 16 bases between the germline ends. For the CDR3, the DNA is TGTGCCAGCACTTCGACACAGAATTATAATGAAAAACTGTTTTTT. Amino acid sequence: CASTSTQNYNEKLFF.

The gene calls are TRBV5-1 and TRBJ2-3, with 7 bases aligning to TRBD2. V trimming: 4 bases; J trimming: 2 bases; junction bases outside the gene matches: 10. Germline CDR1 SGHRS, CDR2 YFSETQ. The CDR3 spans 16 residues. The CDR3 DNA follows: TGCGCCAGCAGCCCGAAGGCTAGCGGCCCCACAGATACGCAGTATTTT. Residues: CASSPKASGPTDTQYF.

The chain recombines TRBV28 with TRBJ1-3, with D possibly being TRBD1 (6 bases). Germline assignment: CDR1 MDHEN and CDR2 SYDVKM. The CDR3 spans 14 residues. The V end was cut by 7 bases, the J end by 3 bases, with 13 bases between. Written as DNA, the CDR3 is TGTGCCAGCACTAGCCCAGGGGATGGAAACACCATATATTTT. Its protein is CASTSPGDGNTIYF.

The gene calls are TRBV5-6 and TRBJ1-6, with TRBD1 as a possible D gene (6 bases). Germline-derived CDR1 and CDR2 are SGHDT and YYEEEE. The CDR3 totals 15 residues. Trimming removed 2 bases from V and 10 bases from J, with 16 bases in between. DNA of the CDR3: TGTGCCAGCAGCTTAGGCGGAGGGGGAGGGTCACCCCTCCACTTT. Encoded protein: CASSLGGGGGSPLHF.

This chain joins TRBV18 and TRBJ2-7; D may be TRBD2 (6 bases). Germline V gives CDR1 KGHSH, CDR2 LQKENI. There are 13 residues in the CDR3. V lost 3 bases to trimming and J lost 5 bases, with 11 bases between them. DNA for the CDR3: TGTGCCAGCTCACCGGGGAGGAACCACGAGCAGTACTTC. Translated, it gives CASSPGRNHEQYF.

The chain uses TRBV2 and TRBJ1-2, with D unclear. CDR3 length: 13 residues. Germline loops: CDR1 SNHLY, CDR2 FYNNEI. Trimming stripped 3 bases from V and 4 bases from J, with 9 bases between. The CDR3 loop is CASSDGEAYGYTF. CDR3 coding DNA: TGTGCCAGCAGTGACGGGGAGGCCTATGGCTACACCTTC.

The chain recombines TRBV7-2 with TRBJ1-1; D gene unclear. Germline CDR1 reads SGHTA; CDR2 reads FQGNSA. V was cut by 2 bases and J by 1 base, with 8 bases left in between. The CDR3 consists of 14 residues. CDR3 bases: TGTGCCAGCAGCTTATTCACGGGGAACACTGAAGCTTTCTTT. Encoded protein: CASSLFTGNTEAFF.

The rearrangement links TRBV2 to TRBJ2-3, with 10 positions matching TRBD2. The V and J ends lost 4 bases and 7 bases, in that order; junction bases with no gene match: 11. Looked up from germline, CDR1 is SNHLY and CDR2 is FYNNEI. This CDR3 has 16 amino acids. As DNA, the CDR3 is TGTGCCAGCAGTGTGGATAGCGGGGGGCCGGGGAATACGCAGTATTTT. Translated, it gives CASSVDSGGPGNTQYF.